This passage covers 27 T cell receptor beta chains from one sample sequenced in a study of low-dose radiotherapy and immunotherapy resistance in tumors. This sample's time point: before trial treatment. Covering alpha and beta chains, TRAV- and TRBV-specific primers were used for the first-strand cDNA. A constant-region primer paired with the V-primer adapter amplified TCRs over about 19 PCR cycles. TCRdb fed the reads into MiXCR, producing one record per CDR3 protein. The table lists about 60,000 distinct CDR3 sequences, 25% of them singletons. Sequencing was performed on PBMCs, taken before treatment. The receptors stem from a male donor with prostate cancer.

CDR3 amino acids: CASEAGANEKLFF. In nucleotides, the CDR3 is TGTGCCAGCGAGGCAGGGGCTAATGAAAAACTGTTTTTT. The V gene is TRBV6-2 or TRBV6-3, the J gene TRBJ1-4; possible D gene TRBD1, 6 bases. Germline V CDR1 and CDR2: MNHEY, SVGEGT. The CDR3 covers 13 residues. The V end lost 8 bases, the J end lost 3 bases, and 10 bases lay between the germline ends.

This clonotype came up many times. The gene calls are TRBV4-1 and TRBJ2-1; 9 bases line up with TRBD1. V dropped 4 bases and J dropped 8; count of bases not matched to a gene: 9. CDR1 and CDR2 from the germline V gene are MGHRA and YSYEKL. The CDR3 covers 15 residues. The CDR3 sequence is CASSPKYTGGYEQFF. In DNA form, the CDR3 reads TGCGCCAGCAGCCCCAAGTATACAGGGGGCTATGAGCAGTTCTTC.

This clonotype was recorded at least ten times. The chain employs TRBV29-1 and TRBJ2-3, with D possibly TRBD1 on 6 matching bases. The CDR3 is made up of 14 amino acids. V was clipped by 3 bases and J by 2 bases, with 12 bases between them. Germline loops: CDR1 SQVTM, CDR2 ANQGSEA. The CDR3 loop is CSVESGGLTDTQYF. The CDR3 DNA sequence: TGCAGCGTTGAGTCTGGGGGCCTCACAGATACGCAGTATTTT.

The V gene is TRBV6-8, the J gene TRBJ1-2; tentatively, D is TRBD1 (5 bases). CDR3 size: 15 residues. CDR1 and CDR2 from the germline V gene are MNHGY and SAAAGT. V was shortened by 6 bases and J by 8 bases, with 22 bases between the two germline ends. The CDR3 reads CASSRPSVGAQGYTF. The CDR3 DNA follows: TGTGCCAGCAGCCGCCCCAGCGTAGGGGCGCAGGGCTACACCTTC.

This clonotype was detected ten times or more. This chain joins TRBV29-1 and TRBJ2-5; 8 positions agree with TRBD1. Germline CDR1 SQVTM, CDR2 ANQGSEA. V shed 3 bases, J shed 5 bases, and the junction held 14 bases outside the gene matches. The CDR3 sequence is 16 residues long. The CDR3 DNA reads TGCAGCGTTGATCTCCCCTACGACAGGGGTGGGGAGACCCAGTACTTC. Protein: CSVDLPYDRGGETQYF. Supplemented by reference TRBV29-1 and TRBJ2-5, the full variable domain reads SAVISQKPSRDICQRGTSLTIQCQVDSQVTMMFWYRQQPGQSLTLIATANQGSEATYESGFVIDKFPISRPNLTFSTLTVSNMSPEDSSIYLCSVDLPYDRGGETQYFGPGTRLLVL.

This clonotype has just a few counts. The V call is TRBV2, the J call TRBJ2-1; D tentatively fits TRBD1 or TRBD2 (5 bases each). The CDR3 consists of 15 residues. The V gene's germline CDR1 is SNHLY and CDR2 FYNNEI. Trimming cost V 7 bases and J 0 bases, with 13 bases left between them. CDR3 nucleotide sequence: TGTGCCAGCACCCGGGACGGCCGCTCCTACAATGAGCAGTTCTTC. This sequence encodes CASTRDGRSYNEQFF. Drawing the rest from reference TRBV2 and TRBJ2-1, the complete variable domain is EPEVTQTPSHQVTQMGQEVILRCVPISNHLYFYWYRQILGQKVEFLVSFYNNEISEKSEIFDDQFSVERPDGSNFTLKIRSTKLEDSAMYFCASTRDGRSYNEQFFGPGTRLTVL.

Of note for this clonotype: A far larger clone is one base from this, pointing to a likely read error. The CDR3 is CASSYGLANNEQYF. For the CDR3, the DNA is TGTGCCAGCAGTTACGGTCTAGCCAACAATGAGCAGTACTTC. The chain employs TRBV6-2 or TRBV6-3 and TRBJ2-7; tentatively, D is TRBD2 (5 bases). This CDR3 region has 14 residues. Trimming took 2 bases from V and 7 from J, leaving 15 bases between them. The V gene's germline CDR1 is MNHEY and CDR2 SVGEGT.

This clonotype appeared many times. The chain couples TRBV29-1 to TRBJ2-3; possible D gene TRBD2, 7 bases. V was trimmed by 6 bases and J by 4 bases, leaving 17 bases between them. Germline-derived CDR1 and CDR2 are SQVTM and ANQGSEA. This CDR3 comprises 14 residues. This CDR3 reads CSVRGGAGADTQYF. The CDR3 region has the DNA TGCAGCGTAAGAGGGGGGGCTGGCGCAGATACGCAGTATTTT.

The chain employs TRBV30 and TRBJ2-1, with D unresolved. The ends were cut back, 4 bases at V and 3 bases at J, with 13 bases in the middle. Germline assignment: CDR1 GTSNPN and CDR2 SVGIG (reference sequence). The CDR3 covers 14 residues. CDR3 nucleotides: TGTGCCTGGATTCGAGACGCCAACTACAATGAGCAGTTCTTC. Translated: CAWIRDANYNEQFF.

This clonotype was detected many times. The chain employs TRBV2 and TRBJ2-5; D is unresolved. V was shortened by 8 bases and J by 5 bases, with 21 bases between the two germline ends. CDR1 and CDR2 from the germline V gene are SNHLY and FYNNEI. This CDR3 has 15 amino acids. CDR3 coding DNA: TGTGCCAGCTCCATAGGACCTCGAATTGGGGAGACCCAGTACTTC. Amino acid sequence: CASSIGPRIGETQYF.

This clonotype has only one observation. This chain connects TRBV30 to TRBJ2-3; D is undetermined. From germline, CDR1 is GTSNPN and CDR2 SVGIG (reference sequence). Trimming stripped 0 bases from V and 1 base from J, with 11 bases between. The CDR3 runs to 15 residues. This CDR3 is CAWSVASPGTDTQYF. In nucleotides, the CDR3 is TGTGCCTGGAGTGTAGCCTCACCGGGCACAGATACGCAGTATTTT.

This clonotype showed up many times. The chain carries TRBV27 and TRBJ2-2, with TRBD1 as a possible D gene (5 bases). V shed 2 bases and J shed 0 bases, with 13 bases lying between them. Germline V gives CDR1 MNHEY, CDR2 SMNVEV (reference sequence). This CDR3 region has 17 residues. This CDR3 is CASSLGAGYANTGELFF. The DNA for the CDR3 is TGTGCCAGCAGTTTAGGGGCAGGATACGCGAACACCGGGGAGCTGTTTTTT.

This clonotype was seen many times. CDR3 sequence: CSATGGVRTGELFF. Written as DNA, the CDR3 is TGCAGTGCCACAGGGGGCGTCAGAACCGGGGAGCTGTTTTTT. J is TRBJ2-2 and V is TRBV20-1, with 9 bases fitting TRBD1. Germline CDR1 is DFQATT and CDR2 is SNEGSKA (reference sequence). V shed 6 bases and J 5 bases; nucleotides not matched to a gene: 7. This CDR3 is built from 14 residues.

The rearrangement uses TRBV10-3 and TRBJ2-7; 9 nucleotides align to TRBD1. CDR3 size: 13 residues. V lost 10 bases to trimming and J lost 4 bases; unmatched junction nucleotides: 8. Germline V gene sequence: CDR1 ENHRY, CDR2 SYGVKD. The CDR3 loop is CATKGDRVYEQYF. CDR3 nucleotide sequence: TGTGCCACCAAGGGGGACAGGGTGTACGAGCAGTACTTC.

This clonotype was found many times. The chain couples TRBV19 to TRBJ2-1, with 8 bases aligning to TRBD2. In germline, CDR1 is LNHDA, CDR2 SQIVND (reference sequence). This CDR3 contains 15 residues. The V and J ends lost 3 bases and 9 bases, in that order; junction bases with no gene match: 10. The CDR3 sequence is CASSMSGSARIEQFF. The DNA of the CDR3 is TGTGCCAGTAGTATGAGCGGGAGCGCGAGGATTGAGCAGTTCTTC.

Ten or more counts support this clonotype. The chain is built from TRBV6-2 or TRBV6-3 and TRBJ2-2, with a possible D match to TRBD1 (6 bases). Germline V lookup: CDR1 MNHEY, CDR2 SVGEGT. CDR3 size: 14 residues. V dropped 6 bases and J dropped 7 bases, with 15 bases sitting between them. CDR3 in amino acids: CASSITGMVGELFF. CDR3 coding DNA: TGTGCCAGCAGCATTACAGGGATGGTCGGGGAGCTGTTTTTT.

With respect to this clonotype: A read error is the likely source, as a far larger clone sits one nucleotide away. The chain has TRBV5-3 and TRBJ2-1, with 10 bases identical to TRBD2. TRBV5-3 is flagged as an ORF with uncertain function. The CDR3 is 17 residues long. CDR3 nucleotides: TGTGCCAGCAGCCCAAGCGGGGGGGATGTCTCCTACAATGATCAGTTCTTC. Amino acid sequence: CASSPSGGDVSYNDQFF.

This clonotype came up many times. This chain joins TRBV29-1 and TRBJ2-7; 11 positions match TRBD2. This CDR3 spans 15 amino acids. Germline loops: CDR1 SQVTM, CDR2 ANQGSEA. V lost 3 bases, J lost 3 bases, and 7 bases stayed unmatched. The CDR3 DNA is TGCAGCGTTGAGTGGGTGACTAGCGGGATCTACGAGCAGTACTTC. Its translation: CSVEWVTSGIYEQYF.

This clonotype occurred many times. This chain uses TRBV4-1 with TRBJ2-7; 7 bases are a match to TRBD2. J was trimmed by 0 bases and V by 3 bases; bases with no gene match: 5. CDR3 size: 15 residues. Germline-derived CDR1 and CDR2 are MGHRA and YSYEKL. The CDR3 DNA reads TGCGCCAGCAGCCAGACACGGGGGGACTCCTACGAGCAGTACTTC. This gives the protein CASSQTRGDSYEQYF.

This clonotype has at least ten counts. J is TRBJ2-7 and V is TRBV5-1; 7 positions agree with TRBD1. Trimming removed 4 bases from V and 3 bases from J; junction bases left unmatched: 4. The CDR3 has 13 amino acids. Germline CDR1 SGHRS, CDR2 YFSETQ. CDR3 nucleotide sequence: TGCGCCAGCAGCACACAGGGGAACTACGAGCAGTACTTC. It is translated as CASSTQGNYEQYF.

This clonotype was counted ten times or more. This chain uses TRBV7-2 with TRBJ2-1, with 8 positions matching TRBD2. J was trimmed by 7 bases and V by 1 base; bases with no gene match: 6. CDR1 SGHTA and CDR2 FQGNSA come from the germline V gene. This CDR3 has 15 residues. In DNA form, the CDR3 reads TGTGCCAGCAGCTTAGAGGCCGCTAGCGGGAATGAGCAGTTCTTC. Translating it yields CASSLEAASGNEQFF. Supplemented by reference TRBV7-2 and TRBJ2-1, the full variable domain reads GAGVSQSPSNKVTEKGKDVELRCDPISGHTALYWYRQSLGQGLEFLIYFQGNSAPDKSGLPSDRFSAERTGGSVSTLTIQRTQQEDSAVYLCASSLEAASGNEQFFGPGTRLTVL.

This rearrangement joins TRBV20-1 to TRBJ2-7, with D tentatively TRBD2 (6 bases). Trimming shortened V by 1 base and J by 0 bases, and 10 bases separated the two germline ends. In germline, CDR1 is DFQATT, CDR2 SNEGSKA (reference sequence). This CDR3 has 14 residues. DNA for the CDR3: TGCAGTGCTAGAGTCGCTAGCGTCTCCTACGAGCAGTACTTC. Protein product: CSARVASVSYEQYF.

This clonotype is medium-sized (0.01 to 0.1%) within its sample. The V and J genes are TRBV29-1 and TRBJ2-7; possible D gene TRBD2, 6 bases. Trimming removed 0 bases at V and 10 bases at J, with 10 bases between. This CDR3 comprises 11 residues. Germline assignment: CDR1 SQVTM and CDR2 ANQGSEA. The CDR3 bases are TGCAGCGTTGAAGATGGAGGGCCTCAGTACTTC. Translating it yields CSVEDGGPQYF.

This chain links TRBV19 with TRBJ1-5, with 8 bases fitting TRBD1. The CDR3 is made up of 15 amino acids. After removal of 7 bases from V and 6 bases from J, the junction contained 11 bases not matched to a gene. The germline gives CDR1 LNHDA, CDR2 SQIVND (reference sequence). CDR3 loop: CASIKDRVRGQPQHF. CDR3 DNA sequence: TGTGCCAGTATTAAGGACAGGGTACGCGGTCAGCCCCAGCATTTT.

The chain uses TRBV20-1 and TRBJ2-1; D is tentatively TRBD1 or TRBD2 (5 bases each). CDR3 length: 13 residues. Trimming took off 0 bases at V and 6 bases at J, with 9 bases between the two ends. Germline CDR1 DFQATT, CDR2 SNEGSKA (reference sequence). The CDR3 region is CSARDGTVNEQFF. The DNA for the CDR3 is TGCAGTGCTAGAGATGGGACGGTCAATGAGCAGTTCTTC.

This clonotype was observed many times. J is TRBJ2-7 and V is TRBV4-1; D gene uncertain. This CDR3 has 13 amino acids. V was pared by 2 bases and J by 1 base, with 6 bases between. In germline, CDR1 is MGHRA, CDR2 YSYEKL. CDR3 coding DNA: TGCGCCAGCAGCCAATCCGATTCCTACGAGCAGTACTTC. This encodes CASSQSDSYEQYF.

This clonotype has a count of ten or more. The J gene is TRBJ2-1, the V gene TRBV5-1; 9 positions agree with TRBD2. Germline CDR1 and CDR2: SGHRS and YFSETQ. Trimming at V came to 1 base and at J to 7 bases, leaving 9 bases not matched to a gene. The CDR3 is 16 amino acids. CDR3 protein: CASSLQTSGVGNEQFF. Written as DNA, the CDR3 is TGCGCCAGCAGCTTGCAGACTAGCGGAGTGGGTAATGAGCAGTTCTTC.